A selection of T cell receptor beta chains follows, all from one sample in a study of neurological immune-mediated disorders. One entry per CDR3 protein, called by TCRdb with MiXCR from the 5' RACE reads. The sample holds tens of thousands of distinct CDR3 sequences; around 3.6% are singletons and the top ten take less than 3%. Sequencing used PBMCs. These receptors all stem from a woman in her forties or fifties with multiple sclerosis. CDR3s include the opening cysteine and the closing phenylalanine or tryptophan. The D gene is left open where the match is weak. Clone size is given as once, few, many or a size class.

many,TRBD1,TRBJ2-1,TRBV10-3,CAIRPGQGVITSYNEQFF,TGTGCCATCAGGCCGGGACAGGGAGTTATAACCTCCTACAATGAGCAGTTCTTC
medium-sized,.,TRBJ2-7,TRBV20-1,CSARVRDYEQYF,TGCAGTGCTAGAGTCCGGGACTACGAGCAGTACTTC
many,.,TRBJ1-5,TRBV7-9,CASSLVGRAGNQPQHF,TGTGCCAGCAGCTTAGTGGGCCGAGCTGGCAATCAGCCCCAGCATTTT
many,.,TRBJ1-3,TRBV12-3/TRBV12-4,CASTGGRSGNTIYF,TGTGCCAGCACCGGAGGTCGTTCTGGAAACACCATATATTTT
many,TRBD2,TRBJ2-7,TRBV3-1,CASSLRLAGGYEQYF,TGTGCCAGCAGCCTACGACTAGCGGGGGGCTACGAGCAGTACTTC
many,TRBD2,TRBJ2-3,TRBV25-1,CASRDSGGASTDTQYF,TGTGCCAGCAGAGATAGCGGGGGAGCTAGCACAGATACGCAGTATTTT
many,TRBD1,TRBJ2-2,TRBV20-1,CSARKSGDSTGELFF,TGCAGTGCTAGAAAGTCTGGGGACAGCACCGGGGAGCTGTTTTTT
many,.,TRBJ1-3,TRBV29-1,CSVGWGSGNTIYF,TGCAGCGTTGGATGGGGATCTGGAAACACCATATATTTT
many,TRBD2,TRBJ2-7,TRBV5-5,CASSFGGGPYEQYF,TGTGCCAGCAGTTTTGGGGGGGGACCCTACGAGCAGTACTTC
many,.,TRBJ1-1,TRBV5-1,CASSLAGDRSTEAFF,TGCGCCAGCAGCTTGGCCGGGGACCGGAGCACTGAAGCTTTCTTT